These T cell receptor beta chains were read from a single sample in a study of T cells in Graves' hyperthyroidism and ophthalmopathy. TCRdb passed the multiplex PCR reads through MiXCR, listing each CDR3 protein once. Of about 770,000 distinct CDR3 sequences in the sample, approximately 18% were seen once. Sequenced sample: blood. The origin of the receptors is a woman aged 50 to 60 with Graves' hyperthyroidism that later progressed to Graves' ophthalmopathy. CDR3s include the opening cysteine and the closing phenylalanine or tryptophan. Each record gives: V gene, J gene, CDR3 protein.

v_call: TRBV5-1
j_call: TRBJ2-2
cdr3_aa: CASSLAGPTSIGDTGELFF

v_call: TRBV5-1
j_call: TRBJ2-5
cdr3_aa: CASSLGRGQGGRETQYF

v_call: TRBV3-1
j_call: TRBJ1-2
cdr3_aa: CASSQRQGNYYGYTF

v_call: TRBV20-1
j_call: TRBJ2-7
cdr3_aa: CSAWARQGDYEQYF

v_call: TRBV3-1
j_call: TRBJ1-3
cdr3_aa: CASSQLVGFISGNTIYF

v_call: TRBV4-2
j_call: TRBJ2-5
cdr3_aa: CASSQGAREEETQYF

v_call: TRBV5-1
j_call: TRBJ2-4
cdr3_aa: CASSWMGQGKNIQYF

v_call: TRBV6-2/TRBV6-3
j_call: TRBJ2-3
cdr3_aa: CASSYAFGGPETQYF

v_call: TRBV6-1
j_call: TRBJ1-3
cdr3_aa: CATDRYSGNTIYF

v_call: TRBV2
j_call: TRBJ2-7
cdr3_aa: CASGTPALGQGNSYEQYF

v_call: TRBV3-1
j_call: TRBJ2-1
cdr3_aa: CASSHPASGGVNEQFF

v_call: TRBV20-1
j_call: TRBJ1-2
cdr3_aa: CSARDGAGDGYTF

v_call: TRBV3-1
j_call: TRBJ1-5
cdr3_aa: CASSQGDGNQPQHF

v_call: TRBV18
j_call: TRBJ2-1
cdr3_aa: CASSPTDVGEQFF

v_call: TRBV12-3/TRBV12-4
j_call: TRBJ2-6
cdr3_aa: CASSFSSGANVLTF

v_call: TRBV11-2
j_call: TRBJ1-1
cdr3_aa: CASSLAGPEAFF

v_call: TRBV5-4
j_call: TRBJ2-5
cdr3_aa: CASSQDISETQYF

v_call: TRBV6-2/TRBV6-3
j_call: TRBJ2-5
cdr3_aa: CASSESTSGAQETQYF

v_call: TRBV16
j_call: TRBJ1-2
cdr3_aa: CASSQSPQASYGYTF

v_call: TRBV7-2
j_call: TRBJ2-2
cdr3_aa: CASSLAWLSKGTNTGELFF

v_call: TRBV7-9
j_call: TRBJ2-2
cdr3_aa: CASSLENSNTGELFF

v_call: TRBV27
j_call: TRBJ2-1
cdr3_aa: CASSDGTSGNEQFF

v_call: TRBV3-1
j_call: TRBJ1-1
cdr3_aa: CASSPGGTEAFF

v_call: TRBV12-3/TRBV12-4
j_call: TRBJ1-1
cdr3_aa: CASSLPQGWSTEAFF

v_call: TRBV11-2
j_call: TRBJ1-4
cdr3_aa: CASSLESRWEKLFF

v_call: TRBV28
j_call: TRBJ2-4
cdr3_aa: CASSIQGVMAKNIQYF

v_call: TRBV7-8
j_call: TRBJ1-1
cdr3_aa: CASSLDPILYFF

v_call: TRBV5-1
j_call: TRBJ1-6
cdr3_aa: CASSLAGNSPLHF

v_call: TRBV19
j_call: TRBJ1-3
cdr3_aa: CASSIRDGLIGNTIYF

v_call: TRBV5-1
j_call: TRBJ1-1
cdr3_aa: CASSPGQGFEAFF

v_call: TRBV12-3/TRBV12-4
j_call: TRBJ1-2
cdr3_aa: CASRLETGGNGYTF

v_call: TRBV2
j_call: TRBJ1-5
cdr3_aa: CASSEFKGASQPQHF

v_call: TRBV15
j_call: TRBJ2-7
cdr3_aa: CATSRDKGQGNEQYF

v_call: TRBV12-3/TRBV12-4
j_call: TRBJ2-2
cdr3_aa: CASPGRGSTGELFF

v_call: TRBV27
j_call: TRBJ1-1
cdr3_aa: CASSFRTGRNAEAFF

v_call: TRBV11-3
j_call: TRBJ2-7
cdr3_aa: CAISLPGQGLDEQYF

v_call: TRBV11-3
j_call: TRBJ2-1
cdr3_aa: CASSLEGDSYNEQFF

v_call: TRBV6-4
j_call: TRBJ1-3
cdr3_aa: CAGSELGNTIYF

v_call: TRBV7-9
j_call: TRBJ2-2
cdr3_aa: CASSLVAVSGELFF